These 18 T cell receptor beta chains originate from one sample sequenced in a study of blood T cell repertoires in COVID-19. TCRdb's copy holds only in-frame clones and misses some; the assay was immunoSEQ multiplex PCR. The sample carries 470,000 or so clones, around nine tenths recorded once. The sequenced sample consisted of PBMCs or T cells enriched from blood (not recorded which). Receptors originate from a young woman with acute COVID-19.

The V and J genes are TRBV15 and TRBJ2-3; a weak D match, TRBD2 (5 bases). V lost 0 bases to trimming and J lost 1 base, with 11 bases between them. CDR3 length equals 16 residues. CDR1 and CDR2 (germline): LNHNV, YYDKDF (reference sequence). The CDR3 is CATSRDRGSGTDTQYF. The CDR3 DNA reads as TGTGCCACCAGCAGAGATCGGGGATCTGGCACAGATACGCAGTATTTT.

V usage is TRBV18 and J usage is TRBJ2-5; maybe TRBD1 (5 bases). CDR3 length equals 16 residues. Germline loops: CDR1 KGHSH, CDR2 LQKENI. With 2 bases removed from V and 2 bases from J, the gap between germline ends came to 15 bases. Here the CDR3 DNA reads TGTGCCAGCTCACCAGGTACAGGCAGTAAACAAGAGACCCAGTACTTC. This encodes CASSPGTGSKQETQYF.

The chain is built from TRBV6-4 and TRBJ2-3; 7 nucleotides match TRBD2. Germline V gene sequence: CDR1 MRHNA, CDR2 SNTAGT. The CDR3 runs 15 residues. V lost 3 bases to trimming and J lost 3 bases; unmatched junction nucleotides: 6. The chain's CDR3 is CASSEREVPTDTQYF. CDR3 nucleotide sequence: TGTGCCAGCAGTGAACGGGAGGTTCCGACAGATACGCAGTATTTT.

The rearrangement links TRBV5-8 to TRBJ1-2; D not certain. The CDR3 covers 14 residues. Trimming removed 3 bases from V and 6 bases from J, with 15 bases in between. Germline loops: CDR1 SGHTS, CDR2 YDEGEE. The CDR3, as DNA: TGTGCCAGCAGCTCTTACGAGCTAGGAGATGGCTACACCTTC. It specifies CASSSYELGDGYTF.

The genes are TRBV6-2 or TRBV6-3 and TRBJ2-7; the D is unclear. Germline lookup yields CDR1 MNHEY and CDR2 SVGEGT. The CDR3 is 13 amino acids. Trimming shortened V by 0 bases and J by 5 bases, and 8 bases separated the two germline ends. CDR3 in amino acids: CASSYSIGHEQYF. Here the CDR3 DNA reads TGTGCCAGCAGTTACTCGATCGGTCACGAGCAGTACTTC.

CDR3: CASSLKRSEAFF. Written as DNA, the CDR3 is TGTGCCAGCAGCTTAAAGCGGTCTGAAGCTTTCTTT. The chain combines TRBV13 with TRBJ1-1, with unresolved D. Trimming removed 2 bases at V and 6 bases at J, with 7 bases between. Germline-derived CDR1 and CDR2 are PRHDT and FYEKMQ (reference sequence). CDR3 length: 12 residues.

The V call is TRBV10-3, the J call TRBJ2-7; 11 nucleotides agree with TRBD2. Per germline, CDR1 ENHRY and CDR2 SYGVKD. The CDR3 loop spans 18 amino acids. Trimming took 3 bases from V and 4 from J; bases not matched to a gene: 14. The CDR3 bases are TGTGCCATCAGTGATCCCCCCGGGACTAGCGGAGGGGGGTACGAGCAGTACTTC. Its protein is CAISDPPGTSGGGYEQYF.

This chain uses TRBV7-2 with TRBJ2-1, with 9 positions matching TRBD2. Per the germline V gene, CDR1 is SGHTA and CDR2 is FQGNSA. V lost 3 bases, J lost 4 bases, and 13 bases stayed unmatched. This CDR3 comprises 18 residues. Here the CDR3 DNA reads TGTGCCAGCAGCTTGCGACTAGCGGCATCTTCCCTTTACAATGAGCAGTTCTTC. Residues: CASSLRLAASSLYNEQFF.

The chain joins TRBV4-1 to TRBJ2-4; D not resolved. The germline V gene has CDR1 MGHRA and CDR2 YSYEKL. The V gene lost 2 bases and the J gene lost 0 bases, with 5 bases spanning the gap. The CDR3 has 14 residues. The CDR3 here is CASSQPSAKNIQYF. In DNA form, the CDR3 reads TGCGCCAGCAGCCAACCCTCAGCCAAAAACATTCAGTACTTC.

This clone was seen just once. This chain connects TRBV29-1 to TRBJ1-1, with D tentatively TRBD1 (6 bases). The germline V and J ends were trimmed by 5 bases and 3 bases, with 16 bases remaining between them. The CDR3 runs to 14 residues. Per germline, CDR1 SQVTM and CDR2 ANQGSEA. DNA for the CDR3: TGCAGCGTTACCCTACAGGGCACCTACACTGAAGCTTTCTTT. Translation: CSVTLQGTYTEAFF.

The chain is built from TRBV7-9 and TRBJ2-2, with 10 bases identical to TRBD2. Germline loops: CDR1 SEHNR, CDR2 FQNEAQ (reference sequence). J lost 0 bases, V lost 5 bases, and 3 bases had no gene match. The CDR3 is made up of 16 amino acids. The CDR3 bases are TGTGCCAGCAGCCGACTAGCGGGTCCGAACACCGGGGAGCTGTTTTTT. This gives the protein CASSRLAGPNTGELFF.

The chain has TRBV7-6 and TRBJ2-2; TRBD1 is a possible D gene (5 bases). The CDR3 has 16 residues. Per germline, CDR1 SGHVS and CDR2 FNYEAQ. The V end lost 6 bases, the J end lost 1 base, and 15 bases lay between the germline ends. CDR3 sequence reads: CASSERAGMNTGELFF. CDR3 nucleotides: TGTGCCAGCAGTGAAAGGGCAGGGATGAACACCGGGGAGCTGTTTTTT. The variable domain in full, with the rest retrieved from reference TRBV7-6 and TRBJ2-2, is GAGVSQSPRYKVTKRGQDVALRCDPISGHVSLYWYRQALGQGPEFLTYFNYEAQQDKSGLPNDRFSAERPEGSISTLTIQRTEQRDSAMYRCASSERAGMNTGELFFGEGSRLTVL.

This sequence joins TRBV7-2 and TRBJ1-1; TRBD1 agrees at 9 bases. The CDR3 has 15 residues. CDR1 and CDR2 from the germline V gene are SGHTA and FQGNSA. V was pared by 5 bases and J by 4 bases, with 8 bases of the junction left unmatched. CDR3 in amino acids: CASSINRGQGTEAFF. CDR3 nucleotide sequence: TGTGCCAGCAGCATCAACAGGGGGCAGGGCACTGAAGCTTTCTTT.

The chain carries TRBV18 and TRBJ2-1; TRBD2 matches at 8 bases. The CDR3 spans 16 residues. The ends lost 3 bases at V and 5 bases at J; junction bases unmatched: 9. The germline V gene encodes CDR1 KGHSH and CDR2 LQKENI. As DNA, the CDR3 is TGTGCCAGCTCACCGACGGGTTATAGCGGGGACAATGAGCAGTTCTTC. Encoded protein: CASSPTGYSGDNEQFF.

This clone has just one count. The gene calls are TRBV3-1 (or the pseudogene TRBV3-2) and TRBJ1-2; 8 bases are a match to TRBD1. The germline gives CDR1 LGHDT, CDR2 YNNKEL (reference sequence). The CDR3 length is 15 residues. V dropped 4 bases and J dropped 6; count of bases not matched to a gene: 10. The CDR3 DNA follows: TGTGCCAGCAGCCTGTTGACAGGGGTAGGTGATGGCTACACCTTC. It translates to CASSLLTGVGDGYTF.

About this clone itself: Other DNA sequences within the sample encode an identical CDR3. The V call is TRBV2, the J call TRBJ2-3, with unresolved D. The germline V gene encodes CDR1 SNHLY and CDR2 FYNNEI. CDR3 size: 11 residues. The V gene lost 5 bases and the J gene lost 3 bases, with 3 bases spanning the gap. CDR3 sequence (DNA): TGTGCCAGCAGTCTAACAGATACGCAGTATTTT. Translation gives CASSLTDTQYF.

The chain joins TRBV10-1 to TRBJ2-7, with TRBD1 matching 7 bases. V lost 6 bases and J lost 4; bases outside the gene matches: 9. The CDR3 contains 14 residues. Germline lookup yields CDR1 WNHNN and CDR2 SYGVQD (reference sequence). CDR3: CASRPGQTWYEQYF. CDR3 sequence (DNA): TGCGCCAGCAGACCGGGACAGACCTGGTACGAGCAGTACTTC.

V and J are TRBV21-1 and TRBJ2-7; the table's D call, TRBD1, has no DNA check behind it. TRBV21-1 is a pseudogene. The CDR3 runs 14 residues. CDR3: CASSKGRQAYEQYF. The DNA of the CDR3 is TGTGCCAGCAGCAAAGGTCGGCAGGCCTACGAGCAGTACTTC.